A selection of T cell receptor beta chains follows, all from one sample in a study of blood T cell repertoires in COVID-19. The protocol was immunoSEQ multiplex PCR, while the TCRdb copy is restricted to in-frame clones and leaves out a portion. Altogether about 40,000 clones are present, 80% to 90% being singletons, with the ten largest covering approximately 8.1%. Sequencing was carried out using peripheral blood. The source of these receptors is a woman in her seventies with acute or convalescent COVID-19. Both conserved end residues are part of each CDR3. The D gene is left open where the match is weak. Clone size is not always given. Where it is, it says once, few, many or a class for expanded clones.

>few|-|TRBV25-1|TRBJ1-1
TGTGCCAGCAGTGGGCGACAGTTTATGAACACTGAAGCTTTCTTT
CASSGRQFMNTEAFF
>-|TRBD2|TRBV11-3|TRBJ2-1
TGTGCCAGCAGCCCGCGGACTAGCGGGAGGGGTACCTACAATGAGCAGTTCTTC
CASSPRTSGRGTYNEQFF
>-|-|TRBV11-2|TRBJ1-4
TGTGCCAGCAGCCCAGACAGTGGGACAACTAATGAAAAACTGTTTTTT
CASSPDSGTTNEKLFF
>-|-|TRBV28|TRBJ1-2
TGTGCCAGCGCCCCAAGAGGACAGCTTACTAACTATGGCTACACCTTC
CASAPRGQLTNYGYTF
>-|TRBD1|TRBV7-9|TRBJ2-1
TGTGCCACCGTTCCGACAGGGGGGGTCTACAATGAGCAGTTCTTC
CATVPTGGVYNEQFF
>-|TRBD1|TRBV2|TRBJ1-1
TGTGCCAGCGGACAGGACAGCCACACTGAAGCTTTCTTT
CASGQDSHTEAFF
>-|TRBD1|TRBV7-8|TRBJ1-3
TGTGCCAGCAGCTTCGCTGGCAGGGGGCTTGGAAACACCATATATTTT
CASSFAGRGLGNTIYF
>once|-|TRBV19|TRBJ1-3
TGTGCCAGTAGTATCACAGGGTCTGGAAACACCATATATTTT
CASSITGSGNTIYF
>-|TRBD1|TRBV5-1|TRBJ1-1
TGCGCCAGCAGCCTGGGACAGACCAACACTGAAGCTTTCTTT
CASSLGQTNTEAFF
>-|-|TRBV10-3|TRBJ2-1
TGTGCCACAAGCCAGGGCAGGGGCCCGGAGGATGAGCAGTTCTTC
CATSQGRGPEDEQFF
>few|-|TRBV20-1|TRBJ1-2
TGCAGTGCGTCCCCTCCGGGGGGCTACACCTTC
CSASPPGGYTF
>-|-|TRBV21-1|TRBJ1-4
TGTGCCAGCAGCAAAGAGAGTGAAAAACTGTTTTTT
CASSKESEKLFF
>-|TRBD1|TRBV5-6|TRBJ1-5
TGTGCCAGCAGTCGGGACAGAAATCAGCCCCAGCATTTT
CASSRDRNQPQHF
>-|-|TRBV7-9|TRBJ2-5
TGTGCCAGCAGCTTAAGCGCAGCCTTGGAAGAGACCCAGTACTTC
CASSLSAALEETQYF
>-|-|TRBV7-9|TRBJ2-5
TGTGCCAGCAGCCAAATTCTAGCGATGGAGACCCAGTACTTC
CASSQILAMETQYF
>-|-|TRBV5-1|TRBJ2-5
TGCGCCAGCAGCTTGGGGTCGACAGAAGAGACCCAGTACTTC
CASSLGSTEETQYF
>-|-|TRBV5-6|TRBJ2-5
TGTGCCAGCAGCTTGCGTTTTAGGGGGCAAGAGACCCAGTACTTC
CASSLRFRGQETQYF
>-|-|TRBV3-1/TRBV3-2|TRBJ2-5
TGTGCCAGCAGCCAATCCCCTAGCCGCGAGACCCAGTACTTC
CASSQSPSRETQYF
>once|-|TRBV24-1|TRBJ1-2
TGTGCCACCAGTGAGGGGGCCTCTAACTATGGCTACACCTTC
CATSEGASNYGYTF
>-|TRBD2|TRBV13|TRBJ2-3
TGTGCCAGCAGCTCGGATAATAGCGGGGGGCCGGATACGCAGTATTTT
CASSSDNSGGPDTQYF
>few|-|TRBV18|TRBJ1-1
TGTGCCAGCTCACCACTGGGAGATACTGAAGCTTTCTTT
CASSPLGDTEAFF
>-|TRBD2|TRBV19|TRBJ2-5
TGTGCCAGTAGTTCGGGACTAGCGGGGCAAGAGACCCAGTACTTC
CASSSGLAGQETQYF
>-|-|TRBV28|TRBJ1-2
TGTGCCAGCAGGTCATTCGCGATCGTGAGCCCTAACTATGGCTACACCTTC
CASRSFAIVSPNYGYTF
>-|-|TRBV6-6|TRBJ1-2
TGTGCCAGCAGTCAGGACTTCGCTGGCTACACCTTC
CASSQDFAGYTF
>few|-|TRBV5-4|TRBJ2-1
TGTGCCAGCAGCTGGCAACGGGGAGCGGGTGGGACCAATGAGCAGTTCTTC
CASSWQRGAGGTNEQFF
>-|-|TRBV24-1|TRBJ1-3
TGTGCCACCAGTGATGGGCAGCAATCGATCTCTGGAAACACCATATATTTT
CATSDGQQSISGNTIYF
>-|TRBD1|TRBV19|TRBJ1-1
TGTGCCAGTAGCAGTAGACAGGGGAACACTGAAGCTTTCTTT
CASSSRQGNTEAFF
>few|-|TRBV3-1/TRBV3-2|TRBJ1-2
TGTGCCAGCAGCCAAGGCGGGGGAACTAACTATGGCTACACCTTC
CASSQGGGTNYGYTF
>-|TRBD2|TRBV24-1|TRBJ2-1
TGTGCCACCAGTGATTTCCTAGCGGGGGGAGACTACAATGAGCAGTTCTTC
CATSDFLAGGDYNEQFF
>-|TRBD1|TRBV7-9|TRBJ2-1
TGTGCCAGCAGCTTCGGGACAGCCTACAATGAGCAGTTCTTC
CASSFGTAYNEQFF
>-|-|TRBV6-5|TRBJ1-1
TGTGCCAGCTACCGGACATCCAACACTGAAGCTTTCTTT
CASYRTSNTEAFF
>-|TRBD1|TRBV28|TRBJ1-2
TGTGCCAGCAGCACTAGACAGGGATGGGGCTACACCTTC
CASSTRQGWGYTF
>-|-|TRBV19|TRBJ1-5
TGTGCCAGTAGTATGGAGTACAGGGATCGTCATAGCAATCAGCCCCAGCATTTT
CASSMEYRDRHSNQPQHF
>-|TRBD1|TRBV7-2|TRBJ1-5
TGTGCCAGCAGACCCCAGGGGACAGACGATCAGCCCCAGCATTTT
CASRPQGTDDQPQHF